This paragraph reports one T cell receptor beta chain. Some clones are missing from TCRdb's copy, which holds only in-frame ones; the method was immunoSEQ multiplex PCR. The data hold about 680,000 clones, with roughly 90% observed a single time. Specified treatment: around 19 received Ad26.COV2.S at low or high dose, single or two shots; roughly 5 received placebo; per-sample allocation not given. Following the first vaccine or placebo injection, samples were taken on day 63. Wuhan-strain SARS-CoV-2 spike was expressed by the Ad26 vector that made up the vaccine. The data were taken from a study of Ad26.COV2.S vaccination and SARS-CoV-2 variants. Study information: The authors gave Ad26.COV2.S intramuscularly, either once or twice 56 days apart.

The CDR3 runs 16 residues. Trimming stripped 4 bases from V and 0 bases from J, with 13 bases between. Germline V gives CDR1 MNHEY, CDR2 SVGEGT. The material sequenced was peripheral blood, taken in a trial of Ad26.COV2.S vaccine versus placebo. The receptor's source is a person between 18 and 65 years old who received the Ad26.COV2.S COVID-19 vaccine or a placebo. This chain connects TRBV6-2 or TRBV6-3 to TRBJ1-3, with a weak D call TRBD1 (5 bases). The CDR3 nucleotides are TGTGCCAGCAGTTGGGGCCTCTGGCGCTCTGGAAACACCATATATTTT. Amino acids: CASSWGLWRSGNTIYF.